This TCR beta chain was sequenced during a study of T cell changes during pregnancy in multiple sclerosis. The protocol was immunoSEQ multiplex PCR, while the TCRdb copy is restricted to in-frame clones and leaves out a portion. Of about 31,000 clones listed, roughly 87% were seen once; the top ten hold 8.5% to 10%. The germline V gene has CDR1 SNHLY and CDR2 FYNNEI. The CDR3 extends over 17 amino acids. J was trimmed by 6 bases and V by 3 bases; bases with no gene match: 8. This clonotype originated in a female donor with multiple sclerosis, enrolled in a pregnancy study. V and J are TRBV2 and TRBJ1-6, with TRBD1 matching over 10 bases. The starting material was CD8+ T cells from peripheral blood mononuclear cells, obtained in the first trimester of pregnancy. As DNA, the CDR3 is TGTGCCAGCAGTGAGTCGGGACAGGGGATACCTAATTCACCCCTCCACTTT. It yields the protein CASSESGQGIPNSPLHF.